This T cell receptor (beta chain) derives from a study of early T cells in non-severe SARS-CoV-2 infection. Overall study: The input, bulk RNA from unsorted whole blood, was sequenced, and chains were unpaired. Findings and caveats of the study: VDJdb matches were skewed toward anti-spike CD8 T cell responses.

Unique molecular identifiers were affixed to single, distinct cDNA molecules. From the 5' RACE reads, TCRdb called clonotypes with MiXCR, one entry per CDR3 protein. The sample shows roughly 43,000 distinct CDR3 sequences, almost 5.5% of them seen only once. This CDR3 comprises 16 residues. CDR1 and CDR2 from the germline V gene are SGHDN and FVKESK. V was clipped by 0 bases and J by 2 bases, with 10 bases between them. This clonotype has at least ten counts. Its antigen is unknown. The TCR originated in an adult who was a healthcare worker with PCR-confirmed SARS-CoV-2 infection or an uninfected control (not recorded which). Here the sequenced sample was whole blood, taken at baseline. This chain connects TRBV14 to TRBJ2-2; the D gene is possibly TRBD1 (5 bases). CDR3 DNA sequence: TGTGCCAGCAGCCAAGAAGTCAGGGCCAACACCGGGGAGCTGTTTTTT. It codes for CASSQEVRANTGELFF. Variable domain in full (rest from reference TRBV14 and TRBJ2-2): EAGVTQFPSHSVIEKGQTVTLRCDPISGHDNLYWYRRVMGKEIKFLLHFVKESKQDESGMPNNRFLAERTGGTYSTLKVQPAELEDSGVYFCASSQEVRANTGELFFGEGSRLTVL.